This note documents a single TCR beta chain sequence. This entry belongs to a study of blood T cell repertoires in COVID-19. Profiled with immunoSEQ multiplex PCR; TCRdb holds only in-frame clones, not every one. The table includes fewer than 350,000 clones, just under 90% detected once. The sequence came from a woman aged 25 to 39 with acute COVID-19. Sequenced sample: PBMCs or T cells enriched from blood (not recorded which).

DNA for the CDR3: TGTGCCAGCAGCTTGGGCGGGACCGGCTTTGGCTACACCTTC. Its translation: CASSLGGTGFGYTF. The V gene is TRBV13, the J gene TRBJ1-2; D perhaps matches TRBD1 (5 bases). Between the trimmed V and J ends, which lost 3 bases and 7 bases, there was a span of 15 bases. This CDR3 spans 14 amino acids. CDR1 is PRHDT and CDR2 is FYEKMQ in the germline V gene (reference sequence).